The clone carrying this T cell receptor beta chain came up a few times. The antigen remains unidentified. One junction end does not reproduce the germline sequence, and a read error may be involved. Conversion of TCR transcripts into cDNA relied on 5'RACE template switching, which added a universal primer site and UMIs. Via MiXCR, TCRdb re-called the 5' RACE reads, giving one row per CDR3 protein. Among some 340,000 distinct CDR3 sequences listed, over 8.5% were seen once. These data come from a study of T cells after yellow fever vaccination. On the study more broadly: SMART-Seq v4 Ultra Low Input prepared the low-cell-number fractions. Study results and limitations: Highly abundant clonotypes carried over from the bulk population could end up in FACS-sorted repertoires as contaminants. Weaker in magnitude, the secondary response showed a faster peak on day 5 versus 15.

The CDR3 spans 14 residues. CDR1 is DFQATT and CDR2 is SNEGSKA in the germline V gene (reference sequence). The receptor comes from a man aged 18 to 30 who received the YFV17D yellow fever vaccine. Specimen: CD4+ T cells sorted from PBMCs, collected 45 days after the yellow fever booster vaccination. This chain joins TRBV20-1 and TRBJ2-3; D ambiguous. The CDR3 nucleotides are TGCAGTGCTAGAGATAGGAAATCCGCAGACACGCAGTATTTT. Protein product: CSARDRKSADTQYF.